This T cell receptor beta chain is from a study of blood T cell repertoires in COVID-19. Study details: Acute and convalescent COVID-19 samples came from the United States, Italy and Spain.

Authors' processing steps: For nucleated cells, counts were estimated from reference gene primer amplification. The method was immunoSEQ multiplex PCR; TCRdb's version includes in-frame clones alone and lacks a portion of them. The V and J calls and clone size were taken over from that table, and D and trimming were inferred from the DNA. The profile shows 20,000 or so clones, approximately 86% of them singletons. V dropped 6 bases and J dropped 3; count of bases not matched to a gene: 17. This CDR3 has 17 amino acids. Germline-derived CDR1 and CDR2 are SGDLS and YYNGEE. The gene calls are TRBV9 and TRBJ1-2, with 7 bases that match TRBD1. The TCR was taken from a man between 65 and 85 years old with acute or convalescent COVID-19. Sequences were obtained from peripheral blood. The CDR3 region is CASTPLGRGLEDYGYTF. The CDR3 nucleotides read TGTGCCAGCACCCCCCTAGGCAGGGGGTTAGAGGACTATGGCTACACCTTC.